The sequence of this TCR beta chain was determined in a study of blood T cell repertoires in COVID-19. Study summary: The United States, Italy and Spain supplied acute and convalescent COVID-19 samples.

Produced via immunoSEQ multiplex PCR; TCRdb's table is partial and in-frame only. This sample has hundreds of thousands of clones, with around 90% found just once. Participants spanned ages about 18 to 90 years and resided in 24 US areas. Participant-given clinical history determined each cohort assignment. The germline CDR1 and CDR2 sequences are MDHEN and SYDVKM. The CDR3 length is 14 residues. The V end lost 4 bases, the J end lost 5 bases, and 14 bases lay between the germline ends. The chain recombines TRBV28 with TRBJ1-2; D may be TRBD1 (5 bases). This receptor was taken from a woman aged 55-70 years in a cohort exposed to, infected with or recovered from COVID-19 (not recorded which). Sequenced material: PBMCs or T cells enriched from blood (not recorded which). The CDR3 DNA follows: TGTGCCAGCAGTTCCCCGGAAGGGACTTATGGCTACACCTTC. Amino acid sequence: CASSSPEGTYGYTF.